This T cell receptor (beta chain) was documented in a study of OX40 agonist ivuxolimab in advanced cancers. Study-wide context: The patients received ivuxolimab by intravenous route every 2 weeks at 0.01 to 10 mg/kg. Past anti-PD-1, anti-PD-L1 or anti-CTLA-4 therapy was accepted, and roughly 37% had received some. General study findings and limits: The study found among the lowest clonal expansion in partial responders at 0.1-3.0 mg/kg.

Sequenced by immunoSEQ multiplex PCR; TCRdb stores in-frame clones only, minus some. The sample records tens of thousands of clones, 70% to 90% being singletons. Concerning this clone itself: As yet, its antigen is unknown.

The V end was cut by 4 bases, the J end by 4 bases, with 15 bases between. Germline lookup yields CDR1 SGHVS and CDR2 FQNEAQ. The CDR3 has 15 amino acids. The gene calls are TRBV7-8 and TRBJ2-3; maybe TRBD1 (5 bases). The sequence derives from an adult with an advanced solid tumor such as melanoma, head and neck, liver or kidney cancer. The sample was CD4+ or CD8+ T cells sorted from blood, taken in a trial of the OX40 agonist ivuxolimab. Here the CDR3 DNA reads TGTGCCAGCAGCTCGGACACGATAGGGGCAGATACGCAGTATTTT. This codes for CASSSDTIGADTQYF.